This T cell receptor (beta chain) was sequenced during a study of neoadjuvant nivolumab and ipilimumab in lung cancer. This CDR3 spans 15 amino acids. The V segment lost 6 bases and the J segment 6 bases; nucleotides outside the gene matches: 7. Germline loops: CDR1 MNHEY, CDR2 SVGAGI. Generated by immunoSEQ multiplex PCR, the TCRdb table keeps only in-frame clones and is missing some. The sample yields over 25,000 clones, 92% seen once. The clonotype originates from an adult with non-small cell lung cancer. The specimen was peripheral blood, collected after neoadjuvant nivolumab, alone or with ipilimumab, at or shortly before surgery. The chain uses TRBV6-5 and TRBJ2-1; 11 bases are a match to TRBD2. The CDR3 reads CASRGLAGGFNEQFF. Here the CDR3 DNA reads TGTGCCAGCAGGGGGCTAGCGGGAGGATTCAATGAGCAGTTCTTC.